This passage covers 8 T cell receptor beta chains from one sample sequenced in a study of blood T cell repertoires in COVID-19. The table came from immunoSEQ multiplex PCR; TCRdb's copy has only in-frame clones and leaves some out. Of 120,000 or so clones in the sample, 90% were seen once. The sample consisted of peripheral blood. The receptors here all came from a woman aged 60-75 years with COVID-19, enrolled during active disease.

This chain uses TRBV18 with TRBJ1-2; 8 nucleotides line up with TRBD1. Germline CDR1 and CDR2: KGHSH and LQKENI. Trimming at V came to 5 bases and at J to 4 bases, leaving 3 bases not matched to a gene. This CDR3 has 13 residues. The DNA of the CDR3 is TGTGCCAGCTCAACTGGGACAGGCTATGGCTACACCTTC. Amino acids: CASSTGTGYGYTF.

The genes are TRBV11-3 and TRBJ2-1, with 12 bases matching TRBD2. CDR3 length equals 15 residues. The trim removed 5 bases at V and 8 bases at J, leaving 7 bases unmatched. CDR1 is SGHNT and CDR2 is YENEEA in the germline V gene. The CDR3 spells CASSPGLAGYDEQFF. The CDR3, as DNA: TGTGCCAGCAGCCCCGGACTAGCGGGATACGATGAGCAGTTCTTC.

This chain connects TRBV11-2 to TRBJ2-5; 7 bases are shared with TRBD2. Germline V gene sequence: CDR1 SGHAT, CDR2 FQNNGV. The J segment lost 5 bases and the V segment lost 4 bases, leaving 7 bases of the junction unmatched. The CDR3 covers 14 residues. CDR3 sequence reads: CASSSGDYVETQYF. The CDR3 coding sequence is TGTGCCAGCAGCTCCGGGGACTATGTGGAGACCCAGTACTTC.

This chain links TRBV7-8 with TRBJ2-5; tentative D call: TRBD2 (6 bases). Trimming removed 4 bases at V and 5 bases at J, with 11 bases between. This CDR3 spans 13 amino acids. From germline, CDR1 is SGHVS and CDR2 FQNEAQ. The DNA for the CDR3 is TGTGCCAGCAGCTACCCGGGGAGGGAGACCCAGTACTTC. This translates into CASSYPGRETQYF.

This chain joins TRBV10-3 and TRBJ1-1, with D perhaps TRBD1 (6 bases). The germline gives CDR1 ENHRY, CDR2 SYGVKD. V was trimmed by 10 bases and J by 2 bases, leaving 14 bases between them. The CDR3 length is 13 residues. This CDR3 is CATSYRVNTEAFF. Written as DNA, the CDR3 is TGTGCCACGAGTTACAGGGTAAACACTGAAGCTTTCTTT.

The gene calls are TRBV10-3 and TRBJ2-5, with a tentative D call TRBD1 (6 bases). Trimming shortened V by 10 bases and J by 1 base, and 16 bases separated the two germline ends. Germline loops: CDR1 ENHRY, CDR2 SYGVKD. CDR3 length equals 14 residues. CDR3 protein: CATHQADSQETQYF. Written as DNA, the CDR3 is TGTGCCACCCACCAAGCGGACAGCCAAGAGACCCAGTACTTC.

For this clone: In the same sample, other DNA sequences code for this CDR3. This chain links TRBV5-6 with TRBJ1-1, with 7 bases matching TRBD1. The CDR3 contains 12 residues. Germline V gene sequence: CDR1 SGHDT, CDR2 YYEEEE. With V trimmed by 4 bases and J by 8 bases, 5 bases remained unmatched. The CDR3 loop reads CASSPGTVEAFF. DNA for the CDR3: TGTGCCAGCAGCCCGGGGACAGTCGAAGCTTTCTTT.

Here the CDR3 DNA reads TGTGCCAGCAGCCCCCCCGGACAGCGCGCCGCTAACTATGGCTACACCTTC. Amino acids: CASSPPGQRAANYGYTF. The chain couples TRBV6-2 or TRBV6-3 to TRBJ1-2; D is possibly TRBD1 (6 bases). This CDR3 contains 17 residues. Looked up from germline, CDR1 is MNHEY and CDR2 is SVGEGT. The V end was cut by 6 bases, the J end by 0 bases, with 20 bases between.